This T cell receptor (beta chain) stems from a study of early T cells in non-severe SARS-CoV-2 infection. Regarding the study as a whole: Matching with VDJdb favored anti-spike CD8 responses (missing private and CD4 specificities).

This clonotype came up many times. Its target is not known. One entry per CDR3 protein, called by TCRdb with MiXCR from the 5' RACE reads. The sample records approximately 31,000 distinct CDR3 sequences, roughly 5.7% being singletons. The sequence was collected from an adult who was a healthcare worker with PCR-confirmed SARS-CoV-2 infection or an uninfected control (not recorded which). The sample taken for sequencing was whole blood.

The CDR3: CASSLITGYTGELFF. For the CDR3, the DNA is TGTGCCAGCAGCTTAATCACGGGGTACACCGGGGAGCTGTTTTTT. The chain uses TRBV7-9 and TRBJ2-2, with TRBD2 as a possible D gene (5 bases). Per germline, CDR1 SEHNR and CDR2 FQNEAQ (reference sequence). The CDR3 has 15 amino acids. V gave up 2 bases and J gave up 3 bases, with 10 bases separating them. Complete variable domain (other parts from reference TRBV7-9 and TRBJ2-2): DTGVSQNPRHKITKRGQNVTFRCDPISEHNRLYWYRQTLGQGPEFLTYFQNEAQLEKSRLLSDRFSAERPKGSFSTLEIQRTEQGDSAMYLCASSLITGYTGELFFGEGSRLTVL.